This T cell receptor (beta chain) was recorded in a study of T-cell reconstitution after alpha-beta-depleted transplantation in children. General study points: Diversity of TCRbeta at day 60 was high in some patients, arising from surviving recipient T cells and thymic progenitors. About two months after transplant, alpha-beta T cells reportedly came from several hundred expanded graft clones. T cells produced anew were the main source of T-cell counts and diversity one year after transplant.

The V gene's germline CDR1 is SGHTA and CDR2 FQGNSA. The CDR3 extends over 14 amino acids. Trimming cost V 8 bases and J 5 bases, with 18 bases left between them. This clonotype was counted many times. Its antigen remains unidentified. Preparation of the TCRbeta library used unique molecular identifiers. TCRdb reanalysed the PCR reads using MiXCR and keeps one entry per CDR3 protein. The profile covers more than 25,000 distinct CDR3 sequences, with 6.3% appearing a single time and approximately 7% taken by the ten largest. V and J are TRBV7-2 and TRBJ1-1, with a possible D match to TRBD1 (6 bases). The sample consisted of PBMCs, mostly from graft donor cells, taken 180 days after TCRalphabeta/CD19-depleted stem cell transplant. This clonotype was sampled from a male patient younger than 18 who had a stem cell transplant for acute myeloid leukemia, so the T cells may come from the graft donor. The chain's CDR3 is CASGWGGAGTEAFF. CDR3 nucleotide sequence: TGTGCCAGCGGTTGGGGGGGGGCCGGAACTGAAGCTTTCTTT.